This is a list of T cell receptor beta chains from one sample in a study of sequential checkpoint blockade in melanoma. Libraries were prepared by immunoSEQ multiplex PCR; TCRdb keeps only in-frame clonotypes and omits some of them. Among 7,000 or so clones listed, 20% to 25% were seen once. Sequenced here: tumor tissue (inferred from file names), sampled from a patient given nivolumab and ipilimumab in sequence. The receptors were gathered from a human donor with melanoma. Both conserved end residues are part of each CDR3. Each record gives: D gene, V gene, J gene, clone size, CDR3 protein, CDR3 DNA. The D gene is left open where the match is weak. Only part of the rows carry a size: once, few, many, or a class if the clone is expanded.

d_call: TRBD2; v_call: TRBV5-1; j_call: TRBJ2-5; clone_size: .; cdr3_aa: CASSRGTSGLETQYF; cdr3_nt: TGCGCCAGCAGCCGGGGGACTAGCGGGTTAGAGACCCAGTACTTC
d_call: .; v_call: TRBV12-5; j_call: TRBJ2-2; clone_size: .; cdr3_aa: CASLNTGELFF; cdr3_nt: TGTGCCAGCTTAAACACCGGGGAGCTGTTTTTT
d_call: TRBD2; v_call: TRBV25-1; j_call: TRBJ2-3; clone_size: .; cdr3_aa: CASSEGTSVDTQYF; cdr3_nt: TGTGCCAGCAGTGAGGGGACTAGCGTGGATACGCAGTATTTT
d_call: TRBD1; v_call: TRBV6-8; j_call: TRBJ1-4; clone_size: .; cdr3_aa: CASRDSLNEKLFF; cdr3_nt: TGTGCCAGTCGGGACAGCCTCAATGAAAAACTGTTTTTT
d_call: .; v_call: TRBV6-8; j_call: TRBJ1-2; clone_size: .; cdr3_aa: CASSPTLTGNYGYTF; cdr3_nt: TGTGCCAGCAGTCCTACCCTGACGGGGAACTATGGCTACACCTTC
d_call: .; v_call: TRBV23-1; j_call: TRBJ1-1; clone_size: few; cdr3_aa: CASSQATLNTEAFF; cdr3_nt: TGCGCCAGCAGCCAGGCGACTCTGAACACTGAAGCTTTCTTT
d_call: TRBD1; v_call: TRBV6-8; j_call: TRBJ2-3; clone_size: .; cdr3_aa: CASSRSTGERYF; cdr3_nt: TGTGCCAGCAGTCGTTCGACAGGGGAGCGGTATTTT
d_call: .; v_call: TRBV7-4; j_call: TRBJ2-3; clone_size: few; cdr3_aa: CASSFGGTDTQYF; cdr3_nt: TGTGCCAGCAGCTTCGGGGGCACAGATACGCAGTATTTT
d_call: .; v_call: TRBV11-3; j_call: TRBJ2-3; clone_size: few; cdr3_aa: CASSYGRSHSTDTQYF; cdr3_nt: TGTGCCAGCAGCTACGGACGGTCGCATAGCACAGATACGCAGTATTTT
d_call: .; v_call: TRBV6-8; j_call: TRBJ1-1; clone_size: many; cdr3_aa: CASSYSGGSTEAFF; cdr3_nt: TGTGCCAGCAGTTACTCGGGGGGGAGCACTGAAGCTTTCTTT
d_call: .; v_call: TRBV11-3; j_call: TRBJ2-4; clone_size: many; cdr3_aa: CASSPWLGLAKNIQYF; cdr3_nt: TGTGCCAGCAGTCCGTGGCTGGGCCTAGCCAAAAACATTCAGTACTTC
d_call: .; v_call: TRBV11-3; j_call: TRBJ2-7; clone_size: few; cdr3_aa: CASSLRTESYEQYF; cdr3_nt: TGTGCCAGCAGCCTAAGGACAGAGAGCTACGAGCAGTACTTC
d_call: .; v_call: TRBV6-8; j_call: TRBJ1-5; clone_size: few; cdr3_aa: CAISGTGRLNQPQHF; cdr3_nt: TGTGCCATCAGCGGTACGGGACGGCTCAATCAGCCCCAGCATTTT
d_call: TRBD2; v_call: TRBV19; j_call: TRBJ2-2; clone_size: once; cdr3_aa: CASSIVRTPLAAGELFF; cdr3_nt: TGTGCCAGTAGTATAGTTAGGACGCCCCTAGCGGCCGGGGAGCTGTTTTTT
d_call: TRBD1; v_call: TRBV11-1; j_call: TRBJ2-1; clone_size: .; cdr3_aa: CASSPDRGSYNEQFF; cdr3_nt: TGTGCCAGCAGCCCGGACAGGGGTTCCTACAATGAGCAGTTCTTC
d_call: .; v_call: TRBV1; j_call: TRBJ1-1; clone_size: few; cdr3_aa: CASSQDLFRSNTEAFF; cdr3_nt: TGCGCCAGCAGCCAAGATCTCTTCAGATCAAACACTGAAGCTTTCTTT
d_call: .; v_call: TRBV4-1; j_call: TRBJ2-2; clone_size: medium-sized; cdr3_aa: CASSHQQGLNTGELFF; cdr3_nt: TGCGCCAGCAGCCACCAACAGGGCCTTAACACCGGGGAGCTGTTTTTT
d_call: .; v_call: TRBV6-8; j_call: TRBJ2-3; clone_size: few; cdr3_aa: CASEGSTDTQYF; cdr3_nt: TGTGCCAGCGAGGGGAGCACAGATACGCAGTATTTT
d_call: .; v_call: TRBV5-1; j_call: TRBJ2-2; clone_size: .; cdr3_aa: CASSLGIGGYGAGLFF; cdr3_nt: TGCGCCAGCAGCTTAGGGATTGGGGGCTACGGCGCGGGGCTGTTTTTT
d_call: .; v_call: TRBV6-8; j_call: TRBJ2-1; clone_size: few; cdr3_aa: CASSARDTNNEQFF; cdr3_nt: TGTGCCAGCAGTGCCCGGGACACCAACAATGAGCAGTTCTTC
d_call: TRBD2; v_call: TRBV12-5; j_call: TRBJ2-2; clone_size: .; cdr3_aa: CASGLERVAGGTGELFF; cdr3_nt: TGTGCTAGTGGTTTGGAACGGGTAGCGGGGGGAACCGGGGAGCTGTTTTTT
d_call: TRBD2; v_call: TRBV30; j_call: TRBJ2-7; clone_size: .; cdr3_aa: CAWNRGGRYEQYF; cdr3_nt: TGTGCCTGGAACCGGGGGGGTCGTTACGAGCAGTACTTC
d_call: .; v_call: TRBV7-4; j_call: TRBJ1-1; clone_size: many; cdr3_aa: CASSPGTHPEAFF; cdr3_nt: TGTGCCAGCAGCCCTGGGACACACCCTGAAGCTTTCTTT
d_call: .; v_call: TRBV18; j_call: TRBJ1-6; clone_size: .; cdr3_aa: CASSPEGTYNSPLHF; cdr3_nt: TGTGCCAGCTCACCAGAGGGGACCTATAATTCACCCCTCCACTTT
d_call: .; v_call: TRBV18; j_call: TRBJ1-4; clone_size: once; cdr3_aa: CASSPPGQYANEKLFF; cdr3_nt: TGTGCCAGCTCACCACCAGGGCAGTATGCTAATGAAAAACTGTTTTTT
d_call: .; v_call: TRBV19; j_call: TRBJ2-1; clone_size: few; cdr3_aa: CASSPYLAEGYNEQFF; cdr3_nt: TGTGCCAGTAGTCCTTACTTAGCGGAGGGGTACAATGAGCAGTTCTTC
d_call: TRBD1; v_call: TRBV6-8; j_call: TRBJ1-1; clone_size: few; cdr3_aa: CAISQGTENTEAFF; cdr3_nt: TGTGCCATCTCGCAAGGGACAGAGAACACTGAAGCTTTCTTT
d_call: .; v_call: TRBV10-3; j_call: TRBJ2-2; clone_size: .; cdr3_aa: CAISESPLGAGELFF; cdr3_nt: TGTGCCATCAGTGAGTCCCCGTTGGGTGCCGGGGAGCTGTTTTTT
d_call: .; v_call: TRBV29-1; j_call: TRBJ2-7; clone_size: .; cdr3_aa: CSVLGTGSSYEQYF; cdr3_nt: TGCAGCGTTTTGGGGACGGGCAGTTCCTACGAGCAGTACTTC
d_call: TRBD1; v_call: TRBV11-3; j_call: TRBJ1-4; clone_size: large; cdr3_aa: CASSGDRDLNEKLFF; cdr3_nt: TGTGCCAGCAGCGGGGACAGGGACCTTAATGAAAAACTGTTTTTT
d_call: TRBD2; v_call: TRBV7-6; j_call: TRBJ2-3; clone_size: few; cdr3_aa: CASSLGGLARDTQYF; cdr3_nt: TGTGCCAGCAGCTTGGGGGGACTAGCTAGAGATACGCAGTATTTT
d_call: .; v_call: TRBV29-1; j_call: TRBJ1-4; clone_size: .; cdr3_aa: CSAGDGGFADEKLFF; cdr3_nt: TGCAGCGCTGGCGACGGGGGCTTCGCCGATGAAAAACTGTTTTTT
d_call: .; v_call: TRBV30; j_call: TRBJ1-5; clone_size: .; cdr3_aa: CAWSAQGNQPQHF; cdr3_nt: TGTGCCTGGAGTGCACAGGGCAATCAGCCCCAGCATTTT
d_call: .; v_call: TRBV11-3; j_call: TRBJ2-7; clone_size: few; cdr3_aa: CASSPGLVTAGHEQYF; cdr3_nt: TGTGCCAGCAGCCCGGGTTTGGTCACGGCTGGCCACGAGCAGTACTTC
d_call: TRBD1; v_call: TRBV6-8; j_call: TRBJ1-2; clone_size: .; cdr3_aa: CASRRTGESSYGYTF; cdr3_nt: TGTGCCAGCAGAAGGACAGGAGAATCGTCCTATGGCTACACCTTC
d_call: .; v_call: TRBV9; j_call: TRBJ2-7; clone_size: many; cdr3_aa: CASSLVPSSYEQYF; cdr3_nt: TGTGCCAGCAGCCTCGTCCCTAGCTCCTACGAGCAGTACTTC
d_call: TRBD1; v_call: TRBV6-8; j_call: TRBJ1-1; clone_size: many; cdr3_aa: CAIRRGQGVTEAFF; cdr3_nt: TGTGCCATCAGAAGAGGACAGGGTGTCACTGAAGCTTTCTTT
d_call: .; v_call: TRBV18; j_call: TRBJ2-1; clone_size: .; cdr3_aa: CASSPAENEQFF; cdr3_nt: TGTGCCAGCTCACCAGCTGAAAATGAGCAGTTCTTC
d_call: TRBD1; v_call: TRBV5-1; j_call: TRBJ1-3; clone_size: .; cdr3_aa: CASSLSGGIAGNTIYF; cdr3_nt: TGCGCCAGCAGCTTGTCAGGGGGCATTGCTGGAAACACCATATATTTT
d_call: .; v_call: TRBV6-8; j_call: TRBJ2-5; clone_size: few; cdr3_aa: CASSQGGLETQYF; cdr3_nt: TGTGCCTCCAGCCAGGGTGGGCTGGAGACCCAGTACTTC
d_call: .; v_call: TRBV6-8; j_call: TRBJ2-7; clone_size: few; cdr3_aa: CATSAGQRAYEQYF; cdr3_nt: TGTGCCACGTCGGCGGGACAGAGAGCCTACGAGCAGTACTTC
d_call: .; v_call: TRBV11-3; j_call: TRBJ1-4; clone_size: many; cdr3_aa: CASSQAGWGDNEKLFF; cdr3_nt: TGTGCCAGCAGCCAAGCGGGGTGGGGGGACAATGAAAAACTGTTTTTT
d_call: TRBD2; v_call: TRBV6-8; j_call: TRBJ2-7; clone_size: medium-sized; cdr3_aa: CASSYEAGVEQYF; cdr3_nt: TGTGCCAGCAGTTATGAGGCGGGGGTCGAGCAGTACTTC
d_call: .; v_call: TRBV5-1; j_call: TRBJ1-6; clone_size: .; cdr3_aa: CASSLGVGGENSPLHF; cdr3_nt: TGCGCCAGCAGCTTGGGGGTAGGGGGTGAAAATTCACCCCTCCACTTT
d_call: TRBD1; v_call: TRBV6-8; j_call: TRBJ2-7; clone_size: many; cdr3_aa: CASGPDRGPYEQYF; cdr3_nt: TGTGCCAGCGGGCCGGACAGGGGTCCCTACGAGCAGTACTTC
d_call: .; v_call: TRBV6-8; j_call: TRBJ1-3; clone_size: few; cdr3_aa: CASSLSMGDYPNTIYF; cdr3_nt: TGTGCCAGCAGTTTATCCATGGGGGACTACCCAAACACCATATATTTT
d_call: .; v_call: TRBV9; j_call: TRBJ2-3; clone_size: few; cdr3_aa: CASSVAPGGTDTQYF; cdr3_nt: TGTGCCAGCAGCGTAGCCCCCGGGGGCACAGATACGCAGTATTTT
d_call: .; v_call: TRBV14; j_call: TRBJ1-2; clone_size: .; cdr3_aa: CASSQGLSNYGYTF; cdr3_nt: TGTGCCAGCAGCCAAGGGCTGTCGAACTATGGCTACACCTTC
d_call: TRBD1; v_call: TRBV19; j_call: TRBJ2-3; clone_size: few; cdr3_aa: CASSPGQWPSTDTQYF; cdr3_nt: TGTGCCAGTAGCCCGGGACAGTGGCCTAGCACAGATACGCAGTATTTT
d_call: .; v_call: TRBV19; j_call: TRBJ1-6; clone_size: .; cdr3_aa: CASRMSERSELALHF; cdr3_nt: TGTGCCAGTAGAATGAGTGAAAGGAGTGAGTTGGCCCTCCACTTT
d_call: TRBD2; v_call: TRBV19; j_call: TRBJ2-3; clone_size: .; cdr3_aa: CASSATLAGGRTDTQYF; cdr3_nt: TGTGCCAGTAGTGCAACTCTAGCGGGGGGCCGCACAGATACGCAGTATTTT
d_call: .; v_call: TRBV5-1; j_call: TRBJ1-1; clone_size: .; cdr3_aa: CASSPLSAGSTEAFF; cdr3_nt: TGCGCCAGCAGCCCGCTAAGTGCGGGATCCACTGAAGCTTTCTTT
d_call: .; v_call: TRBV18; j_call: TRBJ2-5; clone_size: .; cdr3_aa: CASSPPMNQETQYF; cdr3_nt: TGTGCCAGCTCACCACCGATGAATCAAGAGACCCAGTACTTC
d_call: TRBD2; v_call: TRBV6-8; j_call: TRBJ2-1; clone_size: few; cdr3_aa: CASSVQAGVYYNEQFF; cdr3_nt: TGTGCCAGCAGCGTTCAAGCGGGGGTATATTACAATGAGCAGTTCTTC
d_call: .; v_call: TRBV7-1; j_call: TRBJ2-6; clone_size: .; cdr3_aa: CASSLPGANVLTF; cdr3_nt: TGTGCCAGCAGCTTACCTGGGGCCAACGTCCTGACTTTC